The entry below gives a single TCR beta chain sequence along with its context. Its antigen is as yet unknown. The data stem from a study of spatial heterogeneity in lung cancer. At the level of the study: There were, on average, more than eight raw-read appearances for each unique TCR and UMI combination. General study points: Tumors with more nonsynonymous mutations had more expanded intratumoral alpha and beta TCRs.

The presence of a unique molecular identifier marked each TCR cDNA molecule. TCRdb reprocessed the 5' RACE reads with MiXCR, giving one entry per CDR3 protein. The sample contains several thousand distinct CDR3 sequences, more than 6.5% of which appear only once. Germline values: CDR1 LGHDT, CDR2 YNNKEL (reference sequence). This CDR3 comprises 15 residues. Trimming removed 5 bases at V and 0 bases at J, with 8 bases between. The time point is: sample taken at primary tumor resection. Without sorting, whole RNA was sequenced from tumor, nontumor lung or frozen PBMC. This sequence originates from a male donor with early-stage non-small cell lung cancer. The chain joins TRBV3-1 to TRBJ1-6; D unclear. Sequenced material: lung tumor tissue, taken at surgery. CDR3 nucleotide sequence: TGTGCCAGCAGCGAAAGACTCTCCTATAATTCACCCCTCCACTTT. Translated, it gives CASSERLSYNSPLHF. Combining the CDR3 with reference TRBV3-1 and TRBJ1-6 gives the whole variable domain DTAVSQTPKYLVTQMGNDKSIKCEQNLGHDTMYWYKQDSKKFLKIMFSYNNKELIINETVPNRFSPKSPDKAHLNLHINSLELGDSAVYFCASSERLSYNSPLHFGNGTRLTVT.